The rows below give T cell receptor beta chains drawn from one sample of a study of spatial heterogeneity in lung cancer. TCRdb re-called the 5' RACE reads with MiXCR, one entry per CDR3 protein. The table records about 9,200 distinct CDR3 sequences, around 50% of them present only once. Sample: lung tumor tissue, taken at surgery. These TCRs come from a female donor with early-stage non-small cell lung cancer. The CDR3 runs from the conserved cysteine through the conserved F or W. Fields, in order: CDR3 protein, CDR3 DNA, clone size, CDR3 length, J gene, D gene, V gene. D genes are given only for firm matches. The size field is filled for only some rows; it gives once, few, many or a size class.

CATSRVRQGASEQYF TGTGCCACCAGCAGAGTTCGGCAGGGGGCGAGCGAGCAGTACTTC . 15 TRBJ2-7 TRBD1 TRBV15
CASSLAGGYGPDTQYF TGCGCCAGCAGCCTCGCAGGGGGCTATGGGCCAGATACGCAGTATTTT . 16 TRBJ2-3 TRBD1 TRBV4-1
CASSTARGRRDGNQPQHF TGTGCCAGCAGCACCGCCCGAGGCAGGCGGGATGGCAATCAGCCCCAGCATTTT few 18 TRBJ1-5 . TRBV12-3/TRBV12-4
CASSQRALAKNIQYF TGTGCCAGCAGCCAGAGAGCACTAGCCAAAAACATTCAGTACTTC . 15 TRBJ2-4 . TRBV11-2
CASSLKNTGELFF TGTGCCAGCAGCTTAAAGAACACCGGGGAGCTGTTTTTT . 13 TRBJ2-2 . TRBV7-3
CSAISPQGDNSPLHF TGCAGTGCAATATCCCCTCAGGGGGATAATTCACCCCTCCACTTT . 15 TRBJ1-6 TRBD1 TRBV20-1
CASSRRGSGANVLTF TGTGCCAGCAGCCGACGGGGCTCTGGGGCCAACGTCCTGACTTTC . 15 TRBJ2-6 . TRBV5-4
CASSLAAKGKETQYF TGTGCCAGCAGTTTAGCGGCAAAGGGAAAAGAGACCCAGTACTTC few 15 TRBJ2-5 . TRBV12-3/TRBV12-4
CSVEIPDDTQYF TGCAGCGTGGAGATTCCTGATGATACGCAGTATTTT . 12 TRBJ2-3 . TRBV29-1
CASSPPTGYEQYF TGTGCCAGCTCACCACCAACCGGGTACGAGCAGTACTTC . 13 TRBJ2-7 . TRBV18
CASSLGTPNQPQHF TGTGCCAGCTCACTCGGGACACCCAATCAGCCCCAGCATTTT . 14 TRBJ1-5 . TRBV18
CASSEMISGDKETQYF TGTGCCAGCAGTGAAATGATTAGCGGGGATAAAGAGACCCAGTACTTC few 16 TRBJ2-5 TRBD2 TRBV2
CASSLPGEAFF TGTGCCAGCAGCTTGCCAGGTGAAGCTTTCTTT . 11 TRBJ1-1 . TRBV7-9
CASRLGGAGSYEQYF TGTGCCAGCAGGCTAGGGGGCGCGGGGTCCTACGAGCAGTACTTC . 15 TRBJ2-7 . TRBV7-2
CASSRTRDRGWNEKLFF TGCGCCAGCAGCCGGACCCGGGACAGGGGTTGGAATGAAAAACTGTTTTTT . 17 TRBJ1-4 TRBD1 TRBV4-1
CASSLERPPDTQYF TGTGCCAGCAGCTTAGAGCGACCACCAGATACGCAGTATTTT . 14 TRBJ2-3 . TRBV7-9
CASSPGSDYGYTF TGTGCCAGCAGTCCCGGGAGCGACTATGGCTACACCTTC . 13 TRBJ1-2 . TRBV6-5
CASRGYRAGGYEQYF TGTGCCAGCAGAGGATATAGGGCGGGGGGCTACGAGCAGTACTTC few 15 TRBJ2-7 TRBD2 TRBV7-2
CASSADAFLSFDNEQFF TGTGCCAGCAGTGCCGATGCGTTCCTGTCCTTCGACAATGAGCAGTTCTTC . 17 TRBJ2-1 . TRBV6-1
CASSNDGRTYEQYF TGTGCCAGCAGCAATGATGGACGGACCTACGAGCAGTACTTC . 14 TRBJ2-7 . TRBV7-9
CASRDQGLSSYEQYF TGTGCCAGCAGAGACCAAGGTTTAAGCTCCTACGAGCAGTACTTC . 15 TRBJ2-7 . TRBV5-5
CASSQDGTENNEQFF TGTGCCAGCAGCCAAGATGGGACAGAAAACAATGAGCAGTTCTTC . 15 TRBJ2-1 TRBD1 TRBV4-2
CASGRQGGGYEQYF TGTGCCAGCGGAAGACAGGGAGGGGGATACGAGCAGTACTTC . 14 TRBJ2-7 . TRBV2
CASSLRRDSNQPQHF TGTGCCAGCAGCCTCCGCCGGGACAGCAATCAGCCCCAGCATTTT few 15 TRBJ1-5 . TRBV16
CSASDFNTEAFF TGCAGTGCTAGTGACTTCAACACTGAAGCTTTCTTT few 12 TRBJ1-1 . TRBV20-1
CASSFYDGTDTQYF TGTGCCAGCAGCTTTTACGACGGCACAGATACGCAGTATTTT few 14 TRBJ2-3 . TRBV7-9
CASGQNSNQPQHF TGTGCCAGTGGACAGAATAGCAATCAGCCCCAGCATTTT few 13 TRBJ1-5 . TRBV6-2/TRBV6-3
CASSSGRSTGELFF TGTGCCAGCTCGTCGGGGAGAAGCACCGGGGAGCTGTTTTTT medium-sized 14 TRBJ2-2 . TRBV18
CATSRGGGAGDTQYF TGTGCCACCAGCAGAGGAGGCGGGGCTGGGGATACGCAGTATTTT . 15 TRBJ2-3 . TRBV15
CASSQDPQVADFTDTQYF TGTGCCAGCAGCCAAGATCCCCAGGTAGCCGACTTCACAGATACGCAGTATTTT few 18 TRBJ2-3 . TRBV4-2
CASSLYLYNSPLHF TGTGCCAGCAGCTTGTACCTTTATAATTCACCCCTCCACTTT few 14 TRBJ1-6 . TRBV5-6
CSAPGGVEETQYF TGCAGTGCCCCGGGGGGGGTAGAAGAGACCCAGTACTTC . 13 TRBJ2-5 TRBD2 TRBV20-1
CASSPLILSYGYTF TGTGCCAGCAGCCCCCTAATCCTCTCCTATGGCTACACCTTC few 14 TRBJ1-2 . TRBV7-9
CASSSTDRTSYEQYF TGTGCCAGCAGTTCAACAGACAGGACCTCCTACGAGCAGTACTTC . 15 TRBJ2-7 . TRBV6-2/TRBV6-3
CASSLARGRQFF TGTGCCAGCAGTTTAGCGAGAGGCCGGCAGTTCTTC few 12 TRBJ2-1 . TRBV12-3/TRBV12-4
CSVVSRVITEAFF TGCAGCGTTGTTTCCAGGGTTATTACTGAAGCTTTCTTT . 13 TRBJ1-1 . TRBV29-1
CASSRAPGQKKETQYF TGCGCCTCCAGCCGAGCTCCGGGGCAGAAGAAAGAGACCCAGTACTTC . 16 TRBJ2-5 . TRBV5-1
CASSRPSGRPNTIYF TGCGCCAGCAGCAGACCCTCCGGACGGCCAAACACCATATATTTT . 15 TRBJ1-3 . TRBV4-1
CSIRDLEYNEQFF TGCAGTATCCGGGACTTAGAGTACAATGAGCAGTTCTTC . 13 TRBJ2-1 . TRBV20-1
CASSLRGDTEAFF TGCGCCAGCAGCTTGAGAGGGGACACTGAAGCTTTCTTT . 13 TRBJ1-1 . TRBV5-1
CATAGRVSTYEQYF TGTGCCACCGCGGGCCGGGTCTCCACCTACGAGCAGTACTTC few 14 TRBJ2-7 . TRBV18
CASSLYGRHPGNEQFF TGTGCCAGCAGTTTATACGGGCGTCACCCTGGGAATGAGCAGTTCTTC once 16 TRBJ2-1 . TRBV12-3/TRBV12-4
CASSSGNPASTDTQYF TGTGCCAGCAGCTCGGGAAATCCTGCTAGCACAGATACGCAGTATTTT . 16 TRBJ2-3 . TRBV12-3/TRBV12-4
CASSSSWRDGYTF TGCGCCAGCAGCTCAAGCTGGCGGGATGGCTACACCTTC . 13 TRBJ1-2 . TRBV5-1
CASSPLSYNSPLHF TGTGCCAGCAGTCCCCTCTCCTATAATTCACCCCTCCACTTT . 14 TRBJ1-6 . TRBV28
CASSLSPSSYNEQFF TGTGCCAGCAGCCTCAGCCCCAGCTCCTACAATGAGCAGTTCTTC . 15 TRBJ2-1 . TRBV11-2
CASSQESRGVWQYF TGTGCCAGCAGCCAAGAAAGTAGAGGAGTATGGCAGTATTTT few 14 TRBJ2-3 . TRBV4-2
CASSQDQVRASEKLFF TGCGCCAGCAGCCAAGATCAAGTTCGCGCTAGTGAAAAACTGTTTTTT few 16 TRBJ1-4 . TRBV4-1
CASSPRRLRESYNEQFF TGTGCCAGCAGCCCCCGGCGTTTGCGGGAATCCTACAATGAGCAGTTCTTC few 17 TRBJ2-1 . TRBV7-9